This T cell receptor beta chain was profiled in a study of blood T cell repertoires in COVID-19. Study at large: From the United States, Italy and Spain came samples of acute and convalescent COVID-19. Sample material is recorded as cDNA or gDNA derived from T cells, B-cell-depleted T cells, or PBMCs.

This clone occurred a few times. The CDR3 runs to 14 residues. Trimming cost V 5 bases and J 0 bases, with 8 bases left between them. Germline V gene sequence: CDR1 MNHEY, CDR2 SVGEGT. How the authors handled the data: Estimation of nucleated cell counts was performed using reference gene primer amplification. The method was immunoSEQ multiplex PCR; TCRdb's version includes in-frame clones alone and lacks a portion of them. D and trimming come from the DNA, and the V and J calls and clone size come from that table. The sample has about 190,000 clones, approximately 90% seen once. The source of this sequence is a man in his fifties or sixties with acute or convalescent COVID-19. V gene TRBV6-2 or TRBV6-3 combines with J gene TRBJ1-3; the D gene is possibly TRBD1 (6 bases). Sample: peripheral blood. CDR3 sequence: CASSGQLSGNTIYF. CDR3 in DNA: TGTGCCAGCAGTGGACAGCTCTCTGGAAACACCATATATTTT.